Sequencing of this T cell receptor (beta chain) was carried out in a study of T cell changes during pregnancy in multiple sclerosis. The length of the CDR3 is 18 residues. CDR1 is SGHDN, CDR2 FVKESK, per germline. V shed 1 base and J shed 4 bases, with 20 bases lying between them. TCRdb keeps only in-frame clones here, not all; method: immunoSEQ multiplex PCR. The data hold around 80,000 clones, with roughly 96% observed a single time. This TCR was sampled from a female donor with multiple sclerosis, enrolled in a pregnancy study. This sequence joins TRBV14 and TRBJ2-4; D perhaps matches TRBD2 (6 bases). Sequencing used peripheral blood, obtained in the second trimester of pregnancy. The CDR3 region has the DNA TGTGCCAGCAGCCAAGGTTACCGGACTACAAGTGGGAAAAACATTCAGTACTTC. Protein sequence: CASSQGYRTTSGKNIQYF.